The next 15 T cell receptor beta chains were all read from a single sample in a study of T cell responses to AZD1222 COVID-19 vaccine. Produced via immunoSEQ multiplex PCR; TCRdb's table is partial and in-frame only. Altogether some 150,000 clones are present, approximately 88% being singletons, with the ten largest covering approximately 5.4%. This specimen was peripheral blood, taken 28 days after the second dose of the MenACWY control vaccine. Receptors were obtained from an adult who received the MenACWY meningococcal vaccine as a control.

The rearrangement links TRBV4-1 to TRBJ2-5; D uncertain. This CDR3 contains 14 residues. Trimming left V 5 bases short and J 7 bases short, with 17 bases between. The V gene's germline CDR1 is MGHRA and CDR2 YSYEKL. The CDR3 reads CASSEASRTRTQYF. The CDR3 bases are TGCGCCAGCAGCGAAGCTTCGCGGACCAGGACCCAGTACTTC.

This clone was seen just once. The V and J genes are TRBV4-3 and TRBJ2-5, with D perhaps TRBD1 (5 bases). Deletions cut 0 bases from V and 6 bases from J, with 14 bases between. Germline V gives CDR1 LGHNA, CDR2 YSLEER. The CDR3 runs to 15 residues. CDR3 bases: TGCGCCAGCAGCCAAGAAGCCCAGGGTGCGCAGACCCAGTACTTC. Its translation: CASSQEAQGAQTQYF.

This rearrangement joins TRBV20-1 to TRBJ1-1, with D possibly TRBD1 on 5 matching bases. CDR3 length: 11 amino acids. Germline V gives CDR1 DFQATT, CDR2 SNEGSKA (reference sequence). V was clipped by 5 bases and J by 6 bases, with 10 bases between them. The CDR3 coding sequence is TGCAGTGCTCTTCGGGGCGCTGAAGCTTTCTTT. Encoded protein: CSALRGAEAFF.

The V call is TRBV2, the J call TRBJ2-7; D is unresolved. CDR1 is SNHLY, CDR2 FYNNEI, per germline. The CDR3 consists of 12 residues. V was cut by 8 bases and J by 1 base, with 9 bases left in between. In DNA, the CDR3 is TGTGCCAGCCGCCAGGAATCCTACGAGCAGTACTTC. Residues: CASRQESYEQYF.

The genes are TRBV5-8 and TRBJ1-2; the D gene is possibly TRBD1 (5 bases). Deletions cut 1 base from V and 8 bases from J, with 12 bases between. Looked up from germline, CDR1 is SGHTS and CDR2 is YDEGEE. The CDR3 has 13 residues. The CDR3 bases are TGTGCCAGCAGCTTGCATAAGGGGTTGGGCTACACCTTC. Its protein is CASSLHKGLGYTF.

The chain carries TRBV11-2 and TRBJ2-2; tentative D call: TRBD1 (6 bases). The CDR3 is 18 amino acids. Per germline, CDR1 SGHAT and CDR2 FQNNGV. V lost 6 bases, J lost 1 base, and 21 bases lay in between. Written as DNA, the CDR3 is TGTGCCAGCAGGCGTCCCGGGGTCCAGGGGAGGAACACCGGGGAGCTGTTTTTT. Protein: CASRRPGVQGRNTGELFF.

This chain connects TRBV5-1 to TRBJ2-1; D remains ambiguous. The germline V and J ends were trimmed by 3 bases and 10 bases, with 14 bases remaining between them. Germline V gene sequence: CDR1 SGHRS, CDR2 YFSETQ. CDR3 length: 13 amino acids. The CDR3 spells CASSSDPWGEQFF. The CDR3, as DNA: TGCGCCAGCAGCTCGGACCCCTGGGGAGAGCAGTTCTTC. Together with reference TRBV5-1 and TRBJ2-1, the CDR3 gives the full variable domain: KAGVTQTPRYLIKTRGQQVTLSCSPISGHRSVSWYQQTPGQGLQFLFEYFSETQRNKGNFPGRFSGRQFSNSRSEMNVSTLELGDSALYLCASSSDPWGEQFFGPGTRLTVL.

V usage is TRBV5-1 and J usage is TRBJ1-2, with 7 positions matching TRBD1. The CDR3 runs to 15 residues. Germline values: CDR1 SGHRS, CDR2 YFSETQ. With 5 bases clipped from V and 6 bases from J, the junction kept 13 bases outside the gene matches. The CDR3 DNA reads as TGCGCCAGCAGGATTTCCGCCAAGGGGGCCGATGGCTACACCTTC. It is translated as CASRISAKGADGYTF. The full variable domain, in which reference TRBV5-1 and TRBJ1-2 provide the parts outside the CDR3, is KAGVTQTPRYLIKTRGQQVTLSCSPISGHRSVSWYQQTPGQGLQFLFEYFSETQRNKGNFPGRFSGRQFSNSRSEMNVSTLELGDSALYLCASRISAKGADGYTFGSGTRLTVV.

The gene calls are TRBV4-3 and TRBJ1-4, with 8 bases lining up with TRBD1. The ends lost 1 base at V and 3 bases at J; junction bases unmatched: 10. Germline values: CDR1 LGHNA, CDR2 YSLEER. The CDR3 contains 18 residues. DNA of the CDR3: TGCGCCAGCAGCCAAGTAAAGACAGGGGCACTGGCTAATGAAAAACTGTTTTTT. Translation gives CASSQVKTGALANEKLFF.

The CDR3 DNA reads as TGTGCCAGCAGTCCCCCCGGCTCTAACTATGGCTACACCTTC. Its protein is CASSPPGSNYGYTF. The genes are TRBV28 and TRBJ1-2; D remains ambiguous. Germline assignment: CDR1 MDHEN and CDR2 SYDVKM. The V end lost 5 bases, the J end lost 0 bases, and 10 bases lay between the germline ends. The CDR3 is made up of 14 amino acids.

The CDR3, as DNA: TGTGCCAGCAGGGAAATGGTGGGGTACGACAATCAGCCCCAGCATTTT. It yields the protein CASREMVGYDNQPQHF. This chain connects TRBV6-1 to TRBJ1-5; D is unresolved. Germline V lookup: CDR1 MNHNS, CDR2 SASEGT. The CDR3 contains 16 residues. Trimming removed 6 bases from V and 3 bases from J, with 18 bases in between.

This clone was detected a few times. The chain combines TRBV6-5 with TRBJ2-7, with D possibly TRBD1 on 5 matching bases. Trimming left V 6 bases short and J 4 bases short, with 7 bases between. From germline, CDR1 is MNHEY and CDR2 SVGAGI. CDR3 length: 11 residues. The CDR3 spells CASRTGYEQYF. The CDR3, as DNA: TGTGCCAGCAGAACAGGTTACGAGCAGTACTTC.

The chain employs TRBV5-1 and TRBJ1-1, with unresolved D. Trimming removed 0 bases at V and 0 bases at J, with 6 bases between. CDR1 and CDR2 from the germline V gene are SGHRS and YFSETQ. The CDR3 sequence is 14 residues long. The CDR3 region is CASSLDLLNTEAFF. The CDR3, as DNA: TGCGCCAGCAGCTTGGACTTACTGAACACTGAAGCTTTCTTT.

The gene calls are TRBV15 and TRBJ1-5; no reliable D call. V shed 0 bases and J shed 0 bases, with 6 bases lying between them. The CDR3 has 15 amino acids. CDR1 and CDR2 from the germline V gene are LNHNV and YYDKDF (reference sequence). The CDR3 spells CATSRDLNSNQPQHF. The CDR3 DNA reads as TGTGCCACCAGCAGAGATCTGAATAGCAATCAGCCCCAGCATTTT.

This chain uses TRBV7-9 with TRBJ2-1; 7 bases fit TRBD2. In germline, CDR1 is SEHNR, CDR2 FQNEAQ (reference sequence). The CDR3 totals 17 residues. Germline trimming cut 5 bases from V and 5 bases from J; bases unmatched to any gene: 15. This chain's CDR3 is CASSRGFTAGEDNEQFF. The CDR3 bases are TGTGCCAGCAGCCGAGGCTTTACCGCGGGAGAGGACAATGAGCAGTTCTTC. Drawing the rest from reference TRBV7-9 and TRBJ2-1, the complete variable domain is DTGVSQNPRHKITKRGQNVTFRCDPISEHNRLYWYRQTLGQGPEFLTYFQNEAQLEKSRLLSDRFSAERPKGSFSTLEIQRTEQGDSAMYLCASSRGFTAGEDNEQFFGPGTRLTVL.